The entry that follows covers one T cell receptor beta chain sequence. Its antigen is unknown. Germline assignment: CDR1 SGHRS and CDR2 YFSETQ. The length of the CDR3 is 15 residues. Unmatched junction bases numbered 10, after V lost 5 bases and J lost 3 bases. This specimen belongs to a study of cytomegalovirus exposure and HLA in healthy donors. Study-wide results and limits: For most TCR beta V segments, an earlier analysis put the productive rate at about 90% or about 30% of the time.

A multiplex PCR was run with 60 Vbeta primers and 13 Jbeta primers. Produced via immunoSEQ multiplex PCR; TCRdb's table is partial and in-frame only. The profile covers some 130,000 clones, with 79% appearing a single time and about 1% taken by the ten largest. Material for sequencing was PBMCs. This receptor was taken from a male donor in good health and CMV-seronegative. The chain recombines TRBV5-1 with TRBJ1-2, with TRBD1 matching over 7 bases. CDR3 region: CASRPLQGLDYGYTF. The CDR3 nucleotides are TGCGCCAGCAGACCCTTACAGGGGTTGGACTATGGCTACACCTTC.